A single sample is the source of the 13 T cell receptor beta chains below, sequenced in a study of blood T cell repertoires in COVID-19. This table comes from immunoSEQ multiplex PCR, and its TCRdb copy is limited to in-frame clones, with some not included. Of over 150,000 clones in the sample, roughly 80% were seen once. The sequenced sample was peripheral blood. These receptors were taken from a woman over 75 with COVID-19, enrolled during active disease.

This chain uses TRBV2 with TRBJ1-2, with D possibly TRBD1 on 6 matching bases. Trimming pared 3 bases from V and 8 bases from J, leaving 13 bases between. The CDR3 runs to 13 residues. Germline loops: CDR1 SNHLY, CDR2 FYNNEI. CDR3: CASSDTGFEGYTF. CDR3 nucleotides: TGTGCCAGCAGTGACACAGGGTTCGAAGGCTACACCTTC.

This clone was detected once. The chain links TRBV6-6 to TRBJ1-2; TRBD1 agrees at 8 bases. CDR1 and CDR2 from the germline V gene are MNHNY and SVGAGI (reference sequence). The CDR3 covers 14 residues. V trimming: 1 base; J trimming: 8 bases; junction bases outside the gene matches: 6. CDR3 in DNA: TGTGCCAGCAGTTACTTGACAGGGGCGGGCGGCTACACCTTC. Translating gives CASSYLTGAGGYTF.

The V call is TRBV24-1, the J call TRBJ1-1; maybe TRBD1 (5 bases). Trimming took off 5 bases at V and 6 bases at J, with 9 bases between the two ends. This CDR3 comprises 12 residues. The V gene's germline CDR1 is KGHDR and CDR2 SFDVKD. CDR3 sequence: CATSGAGAEAFF. The DNA of the CDR3 is TGTGCCACCAGTGGAGCGGGGGCTGAAGCTTTCTTT.

The chain joins TRBV11-3 to TRBJ2-7; 9 bases fit TRBD2. Germline V lookup: CDR1 SGHNT, CDR2 YENEEA. The CDR3 totals 13 residues. V lost 5 bases, J lost 4 bases, and 3 bases stayed unmatched. CDR3 sequence reads: CASSGSGSYEQYF. The DNA for the CDR3 is TGTGCCAGCAGCGGTAGCGGGAGTTACGAGCAGTACTTC.

This chain links TRBV4-3 with TRBJ2-3; 14 bases line up with TRBD2. This CDR3 region has 16 residues. The germline CDR1 and CDR2 sequences are LGHNA and YSLEER. V was clipped by 3 bases and J by 1 base; unmatched bases: 0. The CDR3 spells CASSQGLAGGTDTQYF. The CDR3 DNA reads as TGCGCCAGCAGCCAGGGACTAGCGGGGGGCACAGATACGCAGTATTTT.

V and J are TRBV6-5 and TRBJ1-2, with TRBD1 matching over 7 bases. After removal of 2 bases from V and 3 bases from J, the junction contained 9 bases not matched to a gene. Germline CDR1 is MNHEY and CDR2 is SVGAGI. This CDR3 has 16 amino acids. The CDR3 loop is CASSYRETGNHYGYTF. The CDR3 nucleotides read TGTGCCAGCAGTTACCGAGAGACAGGGAACCACTATGGCTACACCTTC.

This clone was seen more than once but under ten times. The chain recombines TRBV3-1 (or the pseudogene TRBV3-2) with TRBJ2-1; D is perhaps TRBD2 (6 bases). The CDR3 extends over 18 amino acids. Trimming stripped 2 bases from V and 0 bases from J, with 17 bases between. Per germline, CDR1 LGHDT and CDR2 YNNKEL (reference sequence). CDR3 sequence: CASSQTIRDFSSYNEQFF. CDR3 bases: TGTGCCAGCAGCCAAACAATACGGGACTTTAGCTCCTACAATGAGCAGTTCTTC.

This chain links TRBV19 with TRBJ2-3; TRBD2 agrees at 7 bases. Germline CDR1 and CDR2: LNHDA and SQIVND (reference sequence). Trimming removed 4 bases from V and 6 bases from J; junction bases left unmatched: 10. The CDR3 has 15 amino acids. The CDR3 region is CASSRGGSPPDTQYF. CDR3 nucleotides: TGTGCCAGTAGTAGGGGCGGGAGTCCCCCGGATACGCAGTATTTT. The entire variable domain, with the rest obtained from reference TRBV19 and TRBJ2-3, is as follows: DGGITQSPKYLFRKEGQNVTLSCEQNLNHDAMYWYRQDPGQGLRLIYYSQIVNDFQKGDIAEGYSVSREKKESFPLTVTSAQKNPTAFYLCASSRGGSPPDTQYFGPGTRLTVL.

The genes are TRBV2 and TRBJ2-7; the match to TRBD2 covers 14 bases. The length of the CDR3 is 16 residues. The germline V gene has CDR1 SNHLY and CDR2 FYNNEI. Germline trimming cut 4 bases from V and 7 bases from J; bases unmatched to any gene: 9. CDR3 bases: TGTGCCAGCAGTGGAGGGACTAGCGGGAGTCAAGAGGAGCAGTACTTC. It encodes CASSGGTSGSQEEQYF.

This clone showed up just a few times. At one boundary the junction diverges from the germline segment, which might be a read error. The V call is TRBV2, the J call TRBJ2-1; D is unclear. The CDR3 loop spans 10 amino acids. In germline, CDR1 is SNHLY, CDR2 FYNNEI. CDR3 coding DNA: TGTGCCAGCAGTGCCTTCCTGGAGATCTTC. It encodes CASSAFLEIF.

This chain uses TRBV2 with TRBJ1-2; D remains ambiguous. CDR3 length equals 11 residues. With 6 bases removed from V and 4 bases from J, the gap between germline ends came to 6 bases. The germline gives CDR1 SNHLY, CDR2 FYNNEI. The CDR3 bases are TGTGCCAGCAGGGCGGCCTATGGCTACACCTTC. Its protein is CASRAAYGYTF.

The chain has TRBV7-2 and TRBJ2-5; 9 bases map to TRBD2. Germline V gene sequence: CDR1 SGHTA, CDR2 FQGNSA. V lost 5 bases and J lost 2; bases outside the gene matches: 12. The CDR3 spans 17 residues. The CDR3 bases are TGTGCCAGCAGCCCCGCCGTGAGGCTAGCGGGGCAAGAGACCCAGTACTTC. Translated, it gives CASSPAVRLAGQETQYF.

The V call is TRBV6-5, the J call TRBJ1-5; D unresolved. Germline loops: CDR1 MNHEY, CDR2 SVGAGI. V was shortened by 5 bases and J by 2 bases, with 7 bases between the two germline ends. This CDR3 spans 13 amino acids. The CDR3 sequence is CASSRERNQPQHF. The CDR3 region has the DNA TGTGCCAGCAGTCGGGAGCGCAATCAGCCCCAGCATTTT.